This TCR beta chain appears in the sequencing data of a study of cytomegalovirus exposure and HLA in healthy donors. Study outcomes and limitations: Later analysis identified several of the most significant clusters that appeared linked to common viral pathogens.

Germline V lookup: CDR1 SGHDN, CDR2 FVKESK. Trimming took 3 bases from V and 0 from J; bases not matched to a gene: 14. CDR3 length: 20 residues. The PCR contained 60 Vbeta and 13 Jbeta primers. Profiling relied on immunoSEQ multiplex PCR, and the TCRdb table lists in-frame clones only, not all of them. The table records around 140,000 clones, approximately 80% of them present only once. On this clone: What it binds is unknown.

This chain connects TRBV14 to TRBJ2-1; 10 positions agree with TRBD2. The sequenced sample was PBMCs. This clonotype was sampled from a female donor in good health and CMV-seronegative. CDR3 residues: CASSHPLGLAGDSSYNEQFF. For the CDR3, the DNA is TGTGCCAGCAGCCACCCCTTGGGCCTAGCGGGGGACAGCTCCTACAATGAGCAGTTCTTC.